The next 19 T cell receptor beta chains were all read from a single sample in a study of T-cell reconstitution after alpha-beta-depleted transplantation in children. Unique molecular identifiers were incorporated when the TCRbeta library was constructed. TCRdb analysed the PCR reads with MiXCR anew, one entry per CDR3 protein. This table holds 700,000 to 950,000 distinct CDR3 sequences, roughly 15% found once. The specimen was PBMCs, mostly from graft donor cells, collected 360 days after TCRalphabeta/CD19-depleted stem cell transplant. Source of these receptors: a male patient under 18 who had a stem cell transplant for acute lymphoblastic leukemia, so the T cells may come from the graft donor.

This CDR3 reads CSAVGLNTEAFF. The CDR3 region has the DNA TGCAGCGCCGTGGGCCTGAACACTGAAGCTTTCTTT. This chain connects TRBV29-1 to TRBJ1-1; D is uncertain. The germline V and J ends were trimmed by 7 bases and 0 bases, with 9 bases remaining between them. The germline V gene encodes CDR1 SQVTM and CDR2 ANQGSEA. The CDR3 extends over 12 amino acids.

This clonotype was seen more than once but under ten times. The gene calls are TRBV5-1 and TRBJ2-3; 7 bases are a match to TRBD1. V trimming: 0 bases; J trimming: 1 base; junction bases outside the gene matches: 8. Germline CDR1 SGHRS, CDR2 YFSETQ. The CDR3 extends over 17 amino acids. CDR3 loop: CASSLEQGSRGTDTQYF. CDR3 sequence (DNA): TGCGCCAGCAGCTTGGAACAGGGGTCAAGAGGCACAGATACGCAGTATTTT.

This clonotype was found a few times. CDR3 bases: TGCGCCAGCAGCTTGGCACTAGCGGGCTCCTCCAAAAACATTCAGTACTTC. This gives the protein CASSLALAGSSKNIQYF. V gene TRBV5-1 combines with J gene TRBJ2-4, with 9 bases identical to TRBD2. CDR1 is SGHRS, CDR2 YFSETQ, per germline. V lost 0 bases and J lost 2; bases outside the gene matches: 6. The CDR3 is 17 amino acids.

This clonotype was seen only a few times. The chain is built from TRBV15 and TRBJ2-1; perhaps TRBD1 as D (5 bases). The CDR3 covers 13 residues. Germline lookup yields CDR1 LNHNV and CDR2 YYDKDF (reference sequence). V lost 5 bases and J 5 bases, leaving 10 bases between the germline ends. CDR3 residues: CATSAWGNNEQFF. Written as DNA, the CDR3 is TGTGCCACCAGCGCCTGGGGCAACAATGAGCAGTTCTTC. Supplemented by reference TRBV15 and TRBJ2-1, the full variable domain reads DAMVIQNPRYQVTQFGKPVTLSCSQTLNHNVMYWYQQKSSQAPKLLFHYYDKDFNNEADTPDNFQSRRPNTSFCFLDIRSPGLGDTAMYLCATSAWGNNEQFFGPGTRLTVL.

V is TRBV7-8 and J is TRBJ1-5; 7 nucleotides align to TRBD1. The junction had 10 bases not matched to a gene; V was cut back by 1 base and J by 7 bases. CDR3 length: 16 residues. CDR1 is SGHVS, CDR2 FQNEAQ, per germline. CDR3 in DNA: TGTGCCAGCAGCTTAGGCCCCTGGGACAGAAAGCAGCCCCAGCATTTT. This codes for CASSLGPWDRKQPQHF.

J is TRBJ2-7 and V is TRBV6-6; no definite D call. The V and J ends lost 2 bases and 0 bases respectively, with 8 bases between them. CDR1 MNHNY and CDR2 SVGAGI come from the germline V gene (reference sequence). This CDR3 comprises 14 residues. As DNA, the CDR3 is TGTGCCAGCAGTTACATCTGGACCTCCTACGAGCAGTACTTC. Translating it yields CASSYIWTSYEQYF.

This clonotype was counted between two and nine times. The J gene is TRBJ2-7, the V gene TRBV5-1; 7 positions agree with TRBD1. CDR3 length: 13 residues. Trimming took 4 bases from V and 7 from J; bases not matched to a gene: 8. CDR1 is SGHRS and CDR2 is YFSETQ in the germline V gene. The CDR3 bases are TGCGCCAGCAGCCTAGACAGGGCCCGAGAGCAGTACTTC. It is translated as CASSLDRAREQYF.

This clonotype came up a few times. The chain recombines TRBV3-1 with TRBJ2-5; 10 nucleotides line up with TRBD2. The CDR3 covers 16 residues. In germline, CDR1 is LGHDT, CDR2 YNNKEL (reference sequence). J was trimmed by 9 bases and V by 6 bases; bases with no gene match: 16. The CDR3 region is CASSQLLAGDHTAQYF. The CDR3 nucleotides are TGTGCCAGCAGTCAACTCCTAGCGGGAGATCATACGGCCCAGTACTTC.

This clonotype was found a few times. V and J are TRBV5-1 and TRBJ2-7; TRBD2 is a possible D gene (6 bases). The germline V gene has CDR1 SGHRS and CDR2 YFSETQ. V shed 1 base and J shed 0 bases, with 14 bases lying between them. The CDR3 contains 16 residues. CDR3 region: CASSLSGTASSYEQYF. The CDR3 DNA is TGCGCCAGCAGCTTGTCCGGGACTGCGAGCTCCTACGAGCAGTACTTC. Using reference TRBV5-1 and TRBJ2-7 for the parts outside the CDR3, the full variable domain is KAGVTQTPRYLIKTRGQQVTLSCSPISGHRSVSWYQQTPGQGLQFLFEYFSETQRNKGNFPGRFSGRQFSNSRSEMNVSTLELGDSALYLCASSLSGTASSYEQYFGPGTRLTVT.

The chain joins TRBV12-3 or TRBV12-4 to TRBJ2-4; D remains unclear. The ends were cut back, 7 bases at V and 3 bases at J, with 16 bases in the middle. The CDR3 contains 15 residues. CDR3 nucleotides: TGTGCCAGCACCCCCGCGGACGTGGGCAAAAACATTCAGTACTTC. Its translation: CASTPADVGKNIQYF.

There are many counts of this clonotype. The chain carries TRBV5-1 and TRBJ2-3; TRBD2 matches at 9 bases. Trimming at V came to 1 base and at J to 0 bases, leaving 6 bases not matched to a gene. The CDR3 length is 17 residues. Germline V gene sequence: CDR1 SGHRS, CDR2 YFSETQ. The DNA for the CDR3 is TGCGCCAGCAGCTTGTTCGCTAGCGGGATTAGCACAGATACGCAGTATTTT. This translates into CASSLFASGISTDTQYF.

The chain carries TRBV4-1 and TRBJ2-3; 13 positions match TRBD2. This CDR3 region has 19 residues. V was pared by 6 bases and J by 2 bases, with 14 bases of the junction left unmatched. Germline assignment: CDR1 MGHRA and CDR2 YSYEKL. CDR3 nucleotides: TGCGCCAGCAGACTCCGGGGACTAGCGGGATCTTACAACACAGATACGCAGTATTTT. Encoded protein: CASRLRGLAGSYNTDTQYF.

In this sample, this clonotype turned up a few times. The chain employs TRBV12-3 or TRBV12-4 and TRBJ2-5; D perhaps matches TRBD2 (5 bases). Trimming cost V 5 bases and J 1 base, with 20 bases left between them. This CDR3 region has 17 residues. The CDR3 nucleotides are TGTGCCAGCAGTCCAGCTCGGACGCGAGCGGCCCAAGAGACCCAGTACTTC. Translated, it gives CASSPARTRAAQETQYF.

This clonotype was picked up many times. The chain links TRBV29-1 to TRBJ2-1; D is perhaps TRBD1 (6 bases). Between the trimmed V and J ends, which lost 8 bases and 8 bases, there was a span of 28 bases. The CDR3 length is 16 residues. CDR1 is SQVTM and CDR2 is ANQGSEA in the germline V gene. The CDR3: CSSLFPDRWEPDEQFF. DNA of the CDR3: TGCAGCTCCCTGTTCCCTGACAGGTGGGAGCCCGATGAGCAGTTCTTC.

This rearrangement joins TRBV18 to TRBJ1-5, with D possibly matching TRBD1 (6 bases). The V gene lost 3 bases and the J gene lost 6 bases, with 21 bases spanning the gap. Germline assignment: CDR1 KGHSH and CDR2 LQKENI. The CDR3 sequence is 17 residues long. As DNA, the CDR3 is TGTGCCAGCTCACCTCCGGGACATTCTCGATGGAGTCAGCCCCAGCATTTT. As protein: CASSPPGHSRWSQPQHF. Based on the CDR3 plus reference TRBV18 and TRBJ1-5, the full variable domain is NAGVMQNPRHLVRRRGQEARLRCSPMKGHSHVYWYRQLPEEGLKFMVYLQKENIIDESGMPKERFSAEFPKEGPSILRIQQVVRGDSAAYFCASSPPGHSRWSQPQHFGDGTRLSIL.

Comments on this clonotype: At one of its ends the junction is not consistent with the germline gene, which may arise from a read error. The chain links TRBV12-3 or TRBV12-4 to TRBJ1-4, with D unclear. The length of the CDR3 is 11 residues. The CDR3 region has the DNA TGCGCCAGCAGCTTTGACGAAAAACTGTTTTTT. Translation gives CASSFDEKLFF.

V is TRBV20-1 and J is TRBJ2-7; 8 bases are shared with TRBD2. V shed 0 bases and J 6 bases; nucleotides not matched to a gene: 7. Germline CDR1 DFQATT, CDR2 SNEGSKA (reference sequence). This CDR3 contains 14 residues. CDR3 DNA sequence: TGCAGTGCTAGAGATGTGCTAGCGGGCACCGAGCAGTACTTC. Translation gives CSARDVLAGTEQYF.

This clonotype was observed at least ten times. The chain couples TRBV12-3 or TRBV12-4 to TRBJ1-2; no reliable D call. This CDR3 has 13 residues. Trimming left V 2 bases short and J 4 bases short, with 8 bases between. The CDR3 sequence: CASSLPTAYGYTF. The DNA of the CDR3 is TGTGCCAGCAGTTTACCGACTGCCTATGGCTACACCTTC.

This clonotype has just a few counts. The chain carries TRBV5-6 and TRBJ1-2; the match to TRBD1 covers 9 bases. This CDR3 has 15 amino acids. From germline, CDR1 is SGHDT and CDR2 YYEEEE. J lost 7 bases, V lost 0 bases, and 7 bases had no gene match. CDR3 in amino acids: CASSLEGQGVGGYTF. The CDR3 DNA sequence: TGTGCCAGCAGCTTGGAGGGACAGGGAGTCGGTGGCTACACCTTC.